This T cell receptor beta chain is drawn from a study of CD8 T cells in ankylosing spondylitis. The study, taken as a whole, reports: Earlier studies detected some motif variants in reactive arthritis synovial fluid and blood. Disease-linked clones were reportedly significantly enriched in matched ankylosing spondylitis synovial fluid. Seemingly distinctive of ankylosing spondylitis blood was a TCR beta motif formed by eight highly homologous variants.

The junction had 11 bases not matched to a gene; V was cut back by 4 bases and J by 9 bases. Germline values: CDR1 DFQATT, CDR2 SNEGSKA (reference sequence). The CDR3 extends over 14 amino acids. Many counts were recorded for this clonotype. Its antigen remains unidentified. A quantitative 5'-RACE method, one with molecular barcodes, was used to make TCR beta libraries. In TCRdb, the 5' RACE reads were re-called with MiXCR into one record per CDR3 protein. The sample lists some 140,000 distinct CDR3 sequences, just under 7.5% seen once, with over 10% in the top ten. This TCR was sampled from a female donor with ankylosing spondylitis or in good health (not recorded which). This chain uses TRBV20-1 with TRBJ1-5; 8 positions agree with TRBD1. The sequencing sample was made of blood, either unsorted or a sorted T cell fraction (not recorded which). The CDR3 sequence: CSATTGVYDRPQHF. In nucleotides, the CDR3 is TGCAGTGCTACGACAGGGGTTTACGACAGGCCCCAGCATTTT.